This TCR beta chain originates from a study of molecular identifiers for immune sequencing clone quantification. The bulk TCR libraries were made with methods described before and with listed TCR primers. TCRdb itself ran the PCR reads through MiXCR, one entry per CDR3 protein. The profile shows approximately 680,000 distinct CDR3 sequences, about 25% of them singletons. Sorting isolated naive CD8 T cells as CD8+CD4-CCR7+CD45RA+ events. The V gene's germline CDR1 is SGHAT and CDR2 FQNNGV. The CDR3 sequence is 17 residues long. Between the trimmed V and J ends, which lost 5 bases and 0 bases, there was a span of 17 bases. Findings and caveats of the study: Researchers reportedly could pick up spiked Jurkat TCR RNA from one cell mixed into approximately 910,000 naive cells.

A word on this clonotype: Its specificity is unknown.

The receptor comes from a human donor in good health. Some libraries in this study had Jurkat cell RNA spiked in. The material sequenced was naive CD8+ T cells from blood, with Jurkat cell RNA spiked in. Documented subset: FACS-sorted CD8+CD4-CCR7+CD45RA+ naive T cells. The gene calls are TRBV11-2 and TRBJ2-1; either TRBD1 or TRBD2 may supply D (6 bases each). This CDR3 is CASSRGPGRSSYNEQFF. CDR3 DNA: TGTGCCAGCAGCCGGGGGCCGGGACGGAGCTCCTACAATGAGCAGTTCTTC.